A single sample is the source of the 4 T cell receptor beta chains below, sequenced in a study of human T cells and chemical hapten exposure. The time point: patch test 1, 2 weeks after DPC sensitization. Treatment denoted: therapeutic diphenylcyclopropenone sensitization with weekly scalp DPC. One entry per CDR3 protein results from TCRdb running MiXCR on the RACE reads. This repertoire shows 300,000 to 450,000 distinct CDR3 sequences, approximately 4.4% found once; its top ten account for under 3%. The sequences come from whole blood, collected in connection with sensitization to the hapten diphenylcyclopropenone (DPC). These receptors all stem from a woman in her forties or fifties with alopecia areata. Some clones in this sample may be carry-over from other donors' samples.

The chain has TRBV20-1 and TRBJ2-7, with 10 bases lining up with TRBD2. The germline V gene has CDR1 DFQATT and CDR2 SNEGSKA (reference sequence). CDR3 length: 15 residues. With 5 bases clipped from V and 3 bases from J, the junction kept 10 bases outside the gene matches. The CDR3: CSALSASGGLYEQYF. DNA for the CDR3: TGCAGTGCTTTGTCCGCTAGCGGGGGACTCTACGAGCAGTACTTC.

The chain combines TRBV11-2 with TRBJ2-5; 10 positions match TRBD2. This CDR3 has 15 amino acids. The V segment lost 1 base and the J segment 5 bases; nucleotides outside the gene matches: 4. The germline V gene encodes CDR1 SGHAT and CDR2 FQNNGV. This CDR3 is CASSLVTSGTETQYF. In DNA, the CDR3 is TGTGCCAGCAGCTTAGTCACTAGCGGGACCGAGACCCAGTACTTC.

Here the CDR3 reads CATSRQTSGVETQYF. The CDR3 coding sequence is TGTGCCACCAGCAGACAGACTAGCGGGGTAGAGACCCAGTACTTC. The V gene is TRBV15, the J gene TRBJ2-5; TRBD2 aligns across 11 bases. CDR3 length: 15 residues. The germline CDR1 and CDR2 sequences are LNHNV and YYDKDF (reference sequence). V gave up 2 bases and J gave up 4 bases; unmatched junction bases: 3.

This clonotype showed up many times. The chain uses TRBV2 and TRBJ1-1; possibly TRBD1 for D (5 bases). This CDR3 spans 14 amino acids. The germline V gene encodes CDR1 SNHLY and CDR2 FYNNEI. Trimming cost V 4 bases and J 5 bases, with 14 bases left between them. CDR3 residues: CASSASGLITEAFF. In DNA form, the CDR3 reads TGTGCCAGCAGTGCGTCAGGGCTAATTACTGAAGCTTTCTTT.